The 12 T cell receptor beta chains below all came from one sample that was sequenced in a study of blood T cell repertoires in COVID-19. TCRdb's table, derived via immunoSEQ multiplex PCR, lists solely in-frame clones and lacks some. The table has around 170,000 clones, about 88% seen once. What was sequenced was peripheral blood. Source of these receptors: a man aged 18 to 30 who had recovered from COVID-19.

This clone has just one count. The gene calls are TRBV3-1 (or the pseudogene TRBV3-2) and TRBJ1-1; D possibly corresponds to TRBD1 (5 bases). Trimming removed 7 bases from V and 5 bases from J, with 17 bases in between. The germline V gene encodes CDR1 LGHDT and CDR2 YNNKEL (reference sequence). CDR3 length equals 14 residues. The CDR3 nucleotides are TGTGCCAGCAACCTCGGGCCGGGGGGAACTGAAGCTTTCTTT. As protein: CASNLGPGGTEAFF.

V gene TRBV7-9 combines with J gene TRBJ2-1, with D perhaps TRBD2 (5 bases). Trimming shortened V by 1 base and J by 3 bases, and 13 bases separated the two germline ends. The CDR3 contains 16 residues. Germline lookup yields CDR1 SEHNR and CDR2 FQNEAQ (reference sequence). The CDR3 DNA is TGTGCCAGCAGCTTAGATGTGGGAGATATCTACAATGAGCAGTTCTTC. Translation: CASSLDVGDIYNEQFF.

The chain carries TRBV3-1 (or the pseudogene TRBV3-2) and TRBJ2-1, with D tentatively TRBD2 (5 bases). CDR3 length: 18 amino acids. V was clipped by 0 bases and J by 2 bases, with 17 bases between them. The germline V gene has CDR1 LGHDT and CDR2 YNNKEL (reference sequence). CDR3 in DNA: TGTGCCAGCAGCCAAGAATCGACGGCGGGTAGCACCTACAATGAGCAGTTCTTC. Translated, it gives CASSQESTAGSTYNEQFF.

The rearrangement links TRBV19 to TRBJ2-1; 7 nucleotides align to TRBD2. The CDR3 has 14 residues. Germline lookup yields CDR1 LNHDA and CDR2 SQIVND (reference sequence). The V segment lost 6 bases and the J segment 9 bases; nucleotides outside the gene matches: 11. The CDR3 here is CASREGREVGEQFF. In DNA form, the CDR3 reads TGTGCCAGTAGGGAGGGGAGGGAAGTTGGTGAGCAGTTCTTC.

The gene calls are TRBV19 and TRBJ2-4; 8 bases agree with TRBD2. J lost 12 bases, V lost 6 bases, and 10 bases had no gene match. Germline CDR1 is LNHDA and CDR2 is SQIVND (reference sequence). The CDR3 length is 13 residues. DNA of the CDR3: TGTGCCAGTAGGCTCCAAGGCGGGAGGACTCAGTACTTC. Its protein product is CASRLQGGRTQYF.

This rearrangement joins TRBV3-1 (or the pseudogene TRBV3-2) to TRBJ1-1; 10 nucleotides match TRBD1. CDR3 length: 14 residues. The V gene's germline CDR1 is LGHDT and CDR2 YNNKEL (reference sequence). J gave up 3 bases and V 4 bases, and 2 bases lay outside the gene matches. The CDR3 protein is CASSRTGGDTEAFF. The DNA for the CDR3 is TGTGCCAGCAGCCGGACAGGGGGGGACACTGAAGCTTTCTTT.

The genes are TRBV10-3 and TRBJ1-5, with 8 bases fitting TRBD1. Trimming removed 4 bases from V and 2 bases from J; junction bases left unmatched: 7. CDR3 length: 16 residues. Germline CDR1 reads ENHRY; CDR2 reads SYGVKD. Written as DNA, the CDR3 is TGTGCCATCAGTGGACAGGGGCTGGGAGGCAATCAGCCCCAGCATTTT. The encoded protein is CAISGQGLGGNQPQHF.

The rearrangement uses TRBV25-1 and TRBJ2-1, with 11 bases lining up with TRBD2. CDR1 is MGHDK, CDR2 SYGVNS, per germline. The trim removed 6 bases at V and 10 bases at J, leaving 8 bases unmatched. This CDR3 comprises 14 residues. CDR3 sequence: CASRGSGRAGEQFF. The CDR3 DNA is TGTGCCAGCAGGGGTAGCGGGAGGGCGGGAGAGCAGTTCTTC.

The V gene is TRBV6-6, the J gene TRBJ2-1, with 8 bases that match TRBD2. Germline CDR1 is MNHNY and CDR2 is SVGAGI (reference sequence). Trimming removed 5 bases from V and 7 bases from J; junction bases left unmatched: 10. The length of the CDR3 is 15 residues. CDR3 protein: CASSHGLAERNEQFF. The DNA of the CDR3 is TGTGCCAGCAGTCACGGACTAGCAGAAAGAAATGAGCAGTTCTTC.

The V gene is TRBV4-1, the J gene TRBJ2-3; TRBD2 matches 10 bases. This CDR3 comprises 16 residues. Germline V gives CDR1 MGHRA, CDR2 YSYEKL. Trimming cost V 4 bases and J 2 bases; bases outside gene matches: 6. This CDR3 is CASSPRLAGPTDTQYF. The DNA of the CDR3 is TGCGCCAGCAGCCCGAGACTAGCGGGTCCCACAGATACGCAGTATTTT.

The chain carries TRBV18 and TRBJ1-1; D remains unclear. This CDR3 region has 15 residues. V was shortened by 3 bases and J by 0 bases, with 11 bases between the two germline ends. The germline V gene encodes CDR1 KGHSH and CDR2 LQKENI. CDR3 protein: CASSPRQEMNTEAFF. CDR3 nucleotide sequence: TGTGCCAGCTCACCCCGTCAGGAAATGAACACTGAAGCTTTCTTT. Supplemented by reference TRBV18 and TRBJ1-1, the full variable domain reads NAGVMQNPRHLVRRRGQEARLRCSPMKGHSHVYWYRQLPEEGLKFMVYLQKENIIDESGMPKERFSAEFPKEGPSILRIQQVVRGDSAAYFCASSPRQEMNTEAFFGQGTRLTVV.

This clone was detected only a few times. This sequence joins TRBV19 and TRBJ2-7; 8 bases line up with TRBD2. The CDR3 sequence is 16 residues long. V shed 1 base and J 1 base; nucleotides not matched to a gene: 6. Per germline, CDR1 LNHDA and CDR2 SQIVND (reference sequence). The CDR3 loop reads CASSIGVASGSYEQYF. CDR3 nucleotide sequence: TGTGCCAGTAGTATAGGCGTCGCTAGCGGGTCCTACGAGCAGTACTTC.